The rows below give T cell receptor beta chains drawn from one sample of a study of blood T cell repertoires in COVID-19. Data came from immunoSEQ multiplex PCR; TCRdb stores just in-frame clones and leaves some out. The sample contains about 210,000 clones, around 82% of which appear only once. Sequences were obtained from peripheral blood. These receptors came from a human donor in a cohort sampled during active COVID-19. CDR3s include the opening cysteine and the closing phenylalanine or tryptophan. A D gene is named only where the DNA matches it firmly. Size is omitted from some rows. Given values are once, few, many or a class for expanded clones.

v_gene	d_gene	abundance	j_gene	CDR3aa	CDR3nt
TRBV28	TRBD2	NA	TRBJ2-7	CASRASGSVDQQYF	TGTGCCAGCAGGGCTAGCGGGAGTGTGGACCAGCAGTACTTC
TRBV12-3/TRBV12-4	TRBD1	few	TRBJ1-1	CASTTNRGEAFF	TGTGCCAGCACTACAAACAGGGGCGAAGCTTTCTTT
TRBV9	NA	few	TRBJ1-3	CASSVDLGGNTIYF	TGTGCCAGCAGCGTAGACCTAGGTGGAAACACCATATATTTT
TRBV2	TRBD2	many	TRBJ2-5	CASSERGTSGSSQETQYF	TGTGCCAGCAGTGAACGAGGGACTAGCGGGAGTAGCCAAGAGACCCAGTACTTC
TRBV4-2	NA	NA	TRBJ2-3	CASSLSPDGDTDTQYF	TGTGCCAGCAGCCTCTCTCCGGACGGGGACACAGATACGCAGTATTTT
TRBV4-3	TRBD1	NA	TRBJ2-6	CASSQTGAGANVLTF	TGCGCCAGCAGCCAAACAGGGGCCGGGGCCAACGTCCTGACTTTC
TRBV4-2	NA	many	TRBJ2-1	CASSGTGNEQFF	TGTGCCAGCAGCGGAACGGGGAATGAGCAGTTCTTC
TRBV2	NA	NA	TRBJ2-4	CASRSTGISSYIQYF	TGTGCCAGCAGATCGACAGGAATTTCGAGTTACATTCAGTACTTC
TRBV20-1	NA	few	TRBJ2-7	CSASLAEVYEQYF	TGCAGTGCTAGTTTAGCGGAAGTTTACGAGCAGTACTTC
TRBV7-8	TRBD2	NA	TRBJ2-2	CASSFGGVGNTGELFF	TGTGCCAGCAGTTTCGGGGGGGTCGGAAACACCGGGGAGCTGTTTTTT
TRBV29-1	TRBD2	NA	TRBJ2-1	CSVDRTSGGNEQFF	TGCAGCGTTGACAGGACTAGCGGGGGCAATGAGCAGTTCTTC
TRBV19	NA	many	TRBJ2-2	CASSKSANTGELFF	TGTGCCAGTAGTAAAAGCGCGAACACCGGGGAGCTGTTTTTT
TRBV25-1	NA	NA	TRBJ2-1	CATSRGLGGNEQFF	TGTGCCACCTCCCGGGGTTTGGGGGGCAATGAGCAGTTCTTC
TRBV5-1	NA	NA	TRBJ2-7	CASTKGGPSYEQYF	TGCGCCAGCACCAAGGGGGGGCCTTCCTACGAGCAGTACTTC
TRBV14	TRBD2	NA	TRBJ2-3	CASSQDDAGASTDTQYF	TGTGCCAGCAGCCAAGATGATGCGGGAGCTAGCACAGATACGCAGTATTTT
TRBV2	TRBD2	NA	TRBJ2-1	CASSWRLAEWDEQFF	TGTGCCAGCAGTTGGCGGCTAGCGGAGTGGGATGAGCAGTTCTTC
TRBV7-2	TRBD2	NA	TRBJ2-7	CASSPSRERSYEQYF	TGTGCCAGCAGCCCTTCGCGGGAGCGCTCATACGAGCAGTACTTC
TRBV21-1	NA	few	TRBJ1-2	CASSKAQGANYGYTF	TGTGCCAGCAGCAAAGCGCAGGGGGCCAACTATGGCTACACCTTC
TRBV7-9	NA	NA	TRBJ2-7	CASSLEGAYEQYF	TGTGCCAGCAGCTTAGAAGGGGCCTACGAGCAGTACTTC
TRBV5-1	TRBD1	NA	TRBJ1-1	CASSLGTGTEAFF	TGCGCCAGCAGCTTGGGGACAGGCACTGAAGCTTTCTTT
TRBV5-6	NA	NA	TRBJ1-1	CASRPRLGGLWKAFF	TGTGCCAGCAGGCCTCGACTGGGCGGGCTTTGGAAAGCTTTCTTT
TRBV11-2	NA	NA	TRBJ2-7	CASSSQGREQYF	TGTGCCAGCAGCTCTCAGGGTCGCGAGCAGTACTTC
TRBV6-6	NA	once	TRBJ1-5	CASSLKFSDSNQPQHF	TGTGCCAGCAGTCTAAAATTCAGTGATAGCAATCAGCCCCAGCATTTT
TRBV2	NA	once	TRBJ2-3	CASTGTNTDTQYF	TGTGCCAGCACCGGGACAAACACAGATACGCAGTATTTT
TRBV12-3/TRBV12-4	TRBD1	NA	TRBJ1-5	CASSRQGIEPQHF	TGTGCCAGCAGCCGACAGGGTATCGAGCCCCAGCATTTT
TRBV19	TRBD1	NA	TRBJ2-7	CASSISAGGSHEQYF	TGTGCCAGTAGTATATCGGCAGGGGGATCCCACGAGCAGTACTTC
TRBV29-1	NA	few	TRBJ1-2	CSVYGPGVGYTF	TGCAGCGTCTACGGTCCGGGGGTTGGCTACACCTTC
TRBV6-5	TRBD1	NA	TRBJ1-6	CAGQDRAASPLHF	TGTGCCGGCCAGGACAGGGCGGCTTCACCCCTCCACTTT
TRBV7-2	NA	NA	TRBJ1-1	CASSSQGNTEAFF	TGTGCCAGCAGCTCGCAGGGCAACACTGAAGCTTTCTTT
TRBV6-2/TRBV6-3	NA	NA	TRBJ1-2	CASSYRRSNYGYTF	TGTGCCAGCAGTTACAGGAGATCTAACTATGGCTACACCTTC
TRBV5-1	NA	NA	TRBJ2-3	CASSRGERTDTQYF	TGCGCCAGCAGCCGGGGAGAAAGGACAGATACGCAGTATTTT
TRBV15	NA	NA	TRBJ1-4	CATSRGGGSNEKLFF	TGTGCCACCAGCAGAGGTGGCGGGTCTAATGAAAAACTGTTTTTT
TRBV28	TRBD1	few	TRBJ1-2	CASSPGQEDGYTF	TGTGCCAGCAGTCCCGGACAGGAGGATGGCTACACCTTC
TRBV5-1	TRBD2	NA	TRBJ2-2	CASSLAPGGDTGELFF	TGCGCCAGCAGCTTGGCCCCGGGAGGGGACACCGGGGAGCTGTTTTTT
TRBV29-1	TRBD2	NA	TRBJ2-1	CSVETAGAPNEQFF	TGCAGCGTGGAGACAGCGGGGGCACCGAATGAGCAGTTCTTC
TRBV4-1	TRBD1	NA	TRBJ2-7	CASSPEGQIYEQYF	TGCGCCAGCAGCCCAGAGGGACAGATCTACGAGCAGTACTTC
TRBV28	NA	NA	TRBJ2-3	CASSEYDTQYF	TGTGCCAGCAGTGAGTACGATACGCAGTATTTT
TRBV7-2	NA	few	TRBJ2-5	CASSLKQGASETQYF	TGTGCCAGCAGCCTTAAACAGGGCGCCTCTGAGACCCAGTACTTC
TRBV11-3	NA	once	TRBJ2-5	CASSLGPGETQYF	TGTGCCAGCAGCTTAGGCCCGGGGGAGACCCAGTACTTC
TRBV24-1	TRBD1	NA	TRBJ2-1	CATSDYDRGRNEQFF	TGTGCCACCAGTGACTACGACAGGGGCCGGAATGAGCAGTTCTTC
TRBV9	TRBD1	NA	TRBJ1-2	CASSPGQGANYGYTF	TGTGCCAGCAGCCCCGGGCAGGGGGCAAACTATGGCTACACCTTC
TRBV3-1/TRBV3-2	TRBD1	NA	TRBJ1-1	CASSQDRVAFF	TGTGCCAGCAGCCAGGACAGGGTGGCTTTCTTT
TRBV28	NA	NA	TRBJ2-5	CVVRGETQYF	TGTGTGGTCCGGGGTGAGACCCAGTACTTC
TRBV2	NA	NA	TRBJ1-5	CASSEDSFSNQPQHF	TGTGCCAGCAGCGAAGACAGTTTTAGCAATCAGCCCCAGCATTTT
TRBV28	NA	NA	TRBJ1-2	CASSLFGGYTF	TGTGCCAGCAGTTTGTTCGGTGGCTACACCTTC
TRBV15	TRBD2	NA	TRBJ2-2	CATSRVGREGTGELFF	TGTGCCACCAGCAGAGTAGGCAGGGAGGGCACCGGGGAGCTGTTTTTT
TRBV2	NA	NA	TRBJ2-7	CASSQDSHYEQYF	TGTGCCAGCAGTCAGGACAGCCACTACGAGCAGTACTTC
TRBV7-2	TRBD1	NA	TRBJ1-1	CASSSPLGQGQGTEAFF	TGTGCCAGCAGCTCTCCACTGGGACAGGGTCAAGGGACTGAAGCTTTCTTT
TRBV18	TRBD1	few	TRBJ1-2	CASSPLTGEGNTF	TGTGCCAGCTCACCACTTACAGGGGAAGGAAACACCTTC
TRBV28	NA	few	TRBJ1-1	CASSLWTEAFF	TGTGCCAGCAGTTTGTGGACAGAAGCTTTCTTT
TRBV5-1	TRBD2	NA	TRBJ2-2	CASSLEAGGPNTGELFF	TGCGCCAGCAGCTTAGAAGCGGGAGGGCCAAACACCGGGGAGCTGTTTTTT
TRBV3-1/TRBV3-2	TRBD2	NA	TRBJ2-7	CASSQWTSVNEQYF	TGTGCCAGCAGCCAATGGACTAGCGTTAACGAGCAGTACTTC
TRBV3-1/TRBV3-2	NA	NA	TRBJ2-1	CASSQGPLQEQFF	TGTGCCAGCAGCCAAGGGCCTCTCCAGGAGCAGTTCTTC
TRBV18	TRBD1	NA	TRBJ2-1	CASSQTGAGDEQFF	TGTGCCAGCTCACAGACAGGGGCAGGGGATGAGCAGTTCTTC
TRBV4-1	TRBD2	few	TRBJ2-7	CASSLLADRREQYF	TGCGCCAGCAGCTTACTAGCGGACCGGCGGGAGCAGTACTTC
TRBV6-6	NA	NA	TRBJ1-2	CASSRSGGTDGYTF	TGTGCCAGCAGTCGGTCCGGGGGGACGGATGGCTACACCTTC
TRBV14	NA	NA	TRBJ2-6	CASSADSYSGANVLTF	TGTGCCAGCAGCGCAGACAGCTACTCTGGGGCCAACGTCCTGACTTTC
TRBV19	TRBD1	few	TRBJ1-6	CASSIQEGDSSPLHF	TGTGCCAGTAGTATTCAAGAAGGGGACAGTTCACCCCTCCACTTT